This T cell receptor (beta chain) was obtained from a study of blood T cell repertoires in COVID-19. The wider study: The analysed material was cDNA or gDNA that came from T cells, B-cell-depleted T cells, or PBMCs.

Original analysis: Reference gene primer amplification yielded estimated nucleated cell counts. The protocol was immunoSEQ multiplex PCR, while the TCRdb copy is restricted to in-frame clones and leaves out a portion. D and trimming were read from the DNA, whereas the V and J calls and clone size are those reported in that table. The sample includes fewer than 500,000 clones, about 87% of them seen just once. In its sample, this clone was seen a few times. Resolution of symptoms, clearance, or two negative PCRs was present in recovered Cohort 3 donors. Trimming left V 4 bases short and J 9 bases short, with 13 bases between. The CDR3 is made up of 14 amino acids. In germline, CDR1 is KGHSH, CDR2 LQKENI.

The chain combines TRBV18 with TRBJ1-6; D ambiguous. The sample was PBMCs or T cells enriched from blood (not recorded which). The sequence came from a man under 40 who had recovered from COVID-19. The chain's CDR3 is CASSRSTEGSPLHF. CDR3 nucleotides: TGTGCCAGCTCACGTAGCACAGAGGGTTCACCCCTCCACTTT.